The clone carrying this TCR beta chain was seen only once. Its cognate antigen is unknown. The study ran its PCR with 60 Vbeta and 13 Jbeta primers. Clones were read by immunoSEQ multiplex PCR, and TCRdb kept only the in-frame ones, dropping some. Of 120,000 or so clones listed, 70% to 80% were seen once; the top ten hold roughly 3.1%. CDR3 size: 15 residues. The V end lost 0 bases, the J end lost 1 base, and 7 bases lay between the germline ends. Germline CDR1 is KGHSH and CDR2 is LQKENI. This entry belongs to a study of cytomegalovirus exposure and HLA in healthy donors. General study points: The study assumed roughly uniform donor sequencing depth for presence/absence analyses. As a later analysis revealed, most CMV-associated TCR beta chains appeared HLA-restricted.

Sequenced material: PBMCs. The chain couples TRBV18 to TRBJ1-3, with D possibly TRBD1 on 5 matching bases. The sequence was collected from a man aged 25 to 40 in good health and CMV-seronegative. CDR3 protein: CASSPPGVSGNTIYF. CDR3 DNA: TGTGCCAGCTCACCACCAGGGGTTTCTGGAAACACCATATATTTT.